The source of this T cell receptor (beta chain) is a study of response to subunit inactivated influenza vaccine (dated by TCRdb to between 2017 and 2018). Looking at the study overall: Deep quantitative profiling of the T cell receptor repertoire was used in the study to follow responses to a trivalent subunit inactivated influenza vaccine.

The CDR3 covers 15 residues, taking in both the cysteine and the phenylalanine. CDR3 DNA is the only sequence kept; it has 45 bases, read in frame from the first base. Taken from the germline V gene, the CDR1 and CDR2 loops are SGHRS and YFSETQ. V is shortened by 5 bases, J by 0 bases, and the region joining them spans 15 bases. This clonotype was seen a few times. This clone's antigen is unknown. Base qualities were left out, and no much larger clone turns up one base away. Libraries were constructed by RT-PCR. The data were produced on an Illumina HiSeq 2500. TCRdb reran the public reads through fastp at Q25 and MiXCR, keeping productive beta chains. Each CDR3 protein appears once, grouped with its most common genes and DNA. For this sample there are 450,000 to 600,000 distinct CDR3 sequences; 7.6% appear just once. Together, the top ten hold roughly 13% of the sample. The paper's findings and limits, for the study overall: The authors suggested that each seasonal influenza vaccination may recruit only a limited number of new T cells.

The sequence derives from a man aged 45 to 70 who received an inactivated influenza vaccine. Donor details come from another sample of the same person, matched by shared clones. This sequence uses TRBV5-1 and TRBJ2-7, with TRBD1 perhaps the D gene, on 5 matching bases. Source: PBMCs from blood, taken 23 months after vaccination. The DNA sequence is as follows: TGCGCCAGCAGGCCCAGGGAACGGAGCTCCTACGAGCAGTACTTC. It translates as CASRPRERSSYEQYF.